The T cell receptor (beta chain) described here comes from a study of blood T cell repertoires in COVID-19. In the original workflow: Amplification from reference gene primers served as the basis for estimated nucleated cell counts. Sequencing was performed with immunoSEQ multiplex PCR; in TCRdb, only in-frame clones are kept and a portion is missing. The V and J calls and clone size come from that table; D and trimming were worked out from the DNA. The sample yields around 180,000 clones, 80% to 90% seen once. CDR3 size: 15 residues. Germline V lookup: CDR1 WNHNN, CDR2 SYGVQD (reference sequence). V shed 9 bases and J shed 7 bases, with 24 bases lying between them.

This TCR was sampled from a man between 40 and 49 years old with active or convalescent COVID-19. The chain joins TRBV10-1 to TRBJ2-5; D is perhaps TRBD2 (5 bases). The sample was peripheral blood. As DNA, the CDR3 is TGCGCCAGGAATCCGGCCCTAAGAGATGGAGGGACCCAGTACTTC. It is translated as CARNPALRDGGTQYF.